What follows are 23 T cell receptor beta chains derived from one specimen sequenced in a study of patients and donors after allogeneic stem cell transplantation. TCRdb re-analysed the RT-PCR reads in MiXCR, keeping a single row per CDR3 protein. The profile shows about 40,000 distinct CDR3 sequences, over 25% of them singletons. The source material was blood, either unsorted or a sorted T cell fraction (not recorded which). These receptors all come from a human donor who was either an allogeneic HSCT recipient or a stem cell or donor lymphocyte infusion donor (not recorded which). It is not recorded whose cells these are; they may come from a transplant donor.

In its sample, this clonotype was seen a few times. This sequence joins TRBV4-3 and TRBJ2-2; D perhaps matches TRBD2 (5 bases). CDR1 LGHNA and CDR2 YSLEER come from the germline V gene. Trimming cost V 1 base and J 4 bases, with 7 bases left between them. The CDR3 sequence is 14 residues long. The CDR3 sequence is CASSQARGTGELFF. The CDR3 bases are TGCGCCAGCAGCCAAGCCCGGGGCACCGGGGAGCTGTTTTTT.

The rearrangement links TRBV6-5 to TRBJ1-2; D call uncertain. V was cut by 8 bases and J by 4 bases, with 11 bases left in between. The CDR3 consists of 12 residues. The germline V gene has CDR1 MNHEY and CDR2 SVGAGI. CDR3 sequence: CASGVRSYGYTF. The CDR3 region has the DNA TGTGCCAGCGGGGTGAGGAGCTATGGCTACACCTTC.

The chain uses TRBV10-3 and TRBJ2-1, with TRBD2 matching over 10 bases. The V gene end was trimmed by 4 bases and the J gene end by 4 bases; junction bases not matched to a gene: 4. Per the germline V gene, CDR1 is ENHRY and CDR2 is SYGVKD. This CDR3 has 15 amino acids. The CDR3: CAISGLAGAYNEQFF. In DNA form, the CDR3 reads TGTGCCATCAGTGGGCTAGCGGGAGCTTACAATGAGCAGTTCTTC.

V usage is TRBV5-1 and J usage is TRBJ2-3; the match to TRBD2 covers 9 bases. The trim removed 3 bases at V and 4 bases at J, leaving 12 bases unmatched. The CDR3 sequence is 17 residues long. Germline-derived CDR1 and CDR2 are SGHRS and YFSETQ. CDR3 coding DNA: TGCGCCAGCAGCTGGATACTAGCGGGTGACCCCTCAGATACGCAGTATTTT. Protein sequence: CASSWILAGDPSDTQYF.

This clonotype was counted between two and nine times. The CDR3 bases are TGTGCCAGCAGCTTACTGAGGCCTAATGGCAATCAGCCCCAGCATTTT. It is translated as CASSLLRPNGNQPQHF. V and J are TRBV7-8 and TRBJ1-5, with D uncertain. CDR1 is SGHVS and CDR2 is FQNEAQ in the germline V gene. The V gene lost 2 bases and the J gene lost 2 bases, with 13 bases spanning the gap. The CDR3 length is 16 residues.

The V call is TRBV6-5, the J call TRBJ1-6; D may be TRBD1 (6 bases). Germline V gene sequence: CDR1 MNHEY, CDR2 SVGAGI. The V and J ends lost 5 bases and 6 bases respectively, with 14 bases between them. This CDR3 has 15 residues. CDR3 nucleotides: TGTGCCAGCAGTCGTACAGGGTTTTCTAATTCACCCCTCCACTTT. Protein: CASSRTGFSNSPLHF.

Here the CDR3 reads CSARPGPYEQYF. In DNA, the CDR3 is TGCAGTGCCCGGCCAGGTCCCTACGAGCAGTACTTC. The gene calls are TRBV20-1 and TRBJ2-7; unclear D gene. V dropped 6 bases and J dropped 2 bases, with 11 bases sitting between them. Germline lookup yields CDR1 DFQATT and CDR2 SNEGSKA (reference sequence). CDR3 length: 12 residues.

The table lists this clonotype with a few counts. The CDR3 DNA is TGTGCCAGCAGCCGCTTACAGTACTATGGCTACACCTTC. Protein product: CASSRLQYYGYTF. The chain carries TRBV7-9 and TRBJ1-2; the D is unclear. V was shortened by 5 bases and J by 3 bases, with 10 bases between the two germline ends. The CDR3 length is 13 residues. Looked up from germline, CDR1 is SEHNR and CDR2 is FQNEAQ (reference sequence).

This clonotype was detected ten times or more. CDR3 bases: TGTGCCAGCAGTCTCCCTGGACGCCGCAATGAGCAGTTCTTC. Protein product: CASSLPGRRNEQFF. The chain recombines TRBV12-3 or TRBV12-4 with TRBJ2-1; no definite D call. V was pared by 5 bases and J by 6 bases, with 14 bases between. The CDR3 extends over 14 amino acids.

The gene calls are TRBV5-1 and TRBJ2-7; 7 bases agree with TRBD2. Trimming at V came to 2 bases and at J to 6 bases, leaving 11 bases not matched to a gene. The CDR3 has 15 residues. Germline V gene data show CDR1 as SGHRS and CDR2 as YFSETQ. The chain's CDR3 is CASSFSGLRVREQYF. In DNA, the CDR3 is TGCGCCAGCAGCTTTAGCGGGCTACGGGTTCGCGAGCAGTACTTC.

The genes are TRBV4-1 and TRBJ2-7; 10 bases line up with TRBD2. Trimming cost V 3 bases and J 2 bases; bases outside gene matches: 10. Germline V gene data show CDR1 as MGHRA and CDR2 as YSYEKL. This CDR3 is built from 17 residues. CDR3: CASSHFPGTSVTYEQYF. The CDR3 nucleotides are TGCGCCAGCAGCCATTTTCCGGGGACTAGCGTAACCTACGAGCAGTACTTC.

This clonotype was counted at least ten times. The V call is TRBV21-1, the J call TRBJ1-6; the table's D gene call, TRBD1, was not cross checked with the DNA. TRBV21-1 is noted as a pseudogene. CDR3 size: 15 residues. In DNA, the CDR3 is TGTGCCAGCAGCAAAGCGGGGGGCTATAATTCACCCCTCCACTTT. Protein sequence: CASSKAGGYNSPLHF.

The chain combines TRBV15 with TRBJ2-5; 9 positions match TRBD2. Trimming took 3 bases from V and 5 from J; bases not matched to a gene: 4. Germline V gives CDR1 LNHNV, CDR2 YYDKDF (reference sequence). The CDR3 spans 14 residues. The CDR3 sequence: CATSSSGRIETQYF. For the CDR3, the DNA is TGTGCCACCAGCAGTAGCGGGAGAATCGAGACCCAGTACTTC.

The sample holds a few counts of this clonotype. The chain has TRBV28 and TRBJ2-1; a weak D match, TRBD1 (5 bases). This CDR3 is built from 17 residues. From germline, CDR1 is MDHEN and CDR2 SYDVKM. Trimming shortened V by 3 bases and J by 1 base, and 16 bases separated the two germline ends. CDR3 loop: CASSLALGGASYNEQFF. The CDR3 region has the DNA TGTGCCAGCAGTTTGGCCCTGGGTGGGGCGTCCTACAATGAGCAGTTCTTC. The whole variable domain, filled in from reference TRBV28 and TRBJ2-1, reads DVKVTQSSRYLVKRTGEKVFLECVQDMDHENMFWYRQDPGLGLRLIYFSYDVKMKEKGDIPEGYSVSREKKERFSLILESASTNQTSMYLCASSLALGGASYNEQFFGPGTRLTVL.

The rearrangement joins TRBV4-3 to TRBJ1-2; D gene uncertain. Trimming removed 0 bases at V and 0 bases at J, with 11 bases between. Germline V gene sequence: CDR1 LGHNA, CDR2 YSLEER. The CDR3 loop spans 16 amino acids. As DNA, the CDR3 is TGCGCCAGCAGCCAAGATCTCGTCGGAACTAACTATGGCTACACCTTC. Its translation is CASSQDLVGTNYGYTF.

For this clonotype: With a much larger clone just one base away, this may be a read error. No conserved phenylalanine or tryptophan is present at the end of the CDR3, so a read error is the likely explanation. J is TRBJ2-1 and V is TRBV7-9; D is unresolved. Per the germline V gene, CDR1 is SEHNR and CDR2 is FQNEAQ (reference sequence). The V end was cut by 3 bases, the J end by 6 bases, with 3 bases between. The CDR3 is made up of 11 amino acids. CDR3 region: CASSFGNEQFS. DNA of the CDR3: TGTGCCAGCAGCTTTGGCAATGAGCAGTTCTCC.

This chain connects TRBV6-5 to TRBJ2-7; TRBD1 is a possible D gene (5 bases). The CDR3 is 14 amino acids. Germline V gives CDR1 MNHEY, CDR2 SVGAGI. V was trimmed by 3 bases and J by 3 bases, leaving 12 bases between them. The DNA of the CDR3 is TGTGCCAGCAGTTATGGAGACAGACGCTACGAGCAGTACTTC. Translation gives CASSYGDRRYEQYF.

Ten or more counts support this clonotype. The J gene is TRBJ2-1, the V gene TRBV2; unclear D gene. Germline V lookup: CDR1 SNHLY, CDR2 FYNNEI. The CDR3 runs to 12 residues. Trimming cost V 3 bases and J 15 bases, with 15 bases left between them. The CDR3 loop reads CASSDSGLVPFF. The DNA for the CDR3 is TGTGCCAGCAGTGATAGTGGGCTAGTTCCGTTCTTC.

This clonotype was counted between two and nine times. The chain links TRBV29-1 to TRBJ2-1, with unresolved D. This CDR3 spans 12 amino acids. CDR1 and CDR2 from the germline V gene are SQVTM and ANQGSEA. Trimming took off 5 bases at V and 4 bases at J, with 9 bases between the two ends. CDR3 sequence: CSVSSTYNEQFF. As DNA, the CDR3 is TGCAGCGTTTCCAGTACGTACAATGAGCAGTTCTTC.

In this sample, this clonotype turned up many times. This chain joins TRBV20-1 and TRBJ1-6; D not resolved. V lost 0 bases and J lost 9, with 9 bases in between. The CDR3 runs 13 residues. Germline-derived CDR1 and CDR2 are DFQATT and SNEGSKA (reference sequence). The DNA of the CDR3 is TGCAGTGCTAGAGATCCCTCCGGTTCACCCCTCCACTTT. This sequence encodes CSARDPSGSPLHF.

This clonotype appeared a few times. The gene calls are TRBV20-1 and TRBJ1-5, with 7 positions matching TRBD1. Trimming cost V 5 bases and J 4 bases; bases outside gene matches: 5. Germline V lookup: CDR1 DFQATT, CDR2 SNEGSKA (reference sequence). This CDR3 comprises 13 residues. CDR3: CSAAPDRNQPQHF. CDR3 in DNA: TGCAGTGCTGCCCCGGACAGGAATCAGCCCCAGCATTTT.

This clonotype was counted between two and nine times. The CDR3 is CASSPRAAHLANLYEQYF. The CDR3 DNA sequence: TGTGCCAGCAGTCCTCGGGCGGCTCACCTCGCAAACCTCTACGAGCAGTACTTC. This chain uses TRBV27 with TRBJ2-7, with D unresolved. V lost 5 bases to trimming and J lost 3 bases, with 26 bases between them. This CDR3 is built from 18 residues. Germline values: CDR1 MNHEY, CDR2 SMNVEV (reference sequence).

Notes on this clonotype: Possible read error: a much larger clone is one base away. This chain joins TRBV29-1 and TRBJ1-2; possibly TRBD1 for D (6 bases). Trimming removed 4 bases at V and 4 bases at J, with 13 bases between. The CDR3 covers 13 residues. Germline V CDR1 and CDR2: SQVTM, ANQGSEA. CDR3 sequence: CSVGPRGGYGYTF. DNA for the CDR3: TGCAGCGTTGGTCCCAGGGGAGGCTATGGCTACACCTTC.